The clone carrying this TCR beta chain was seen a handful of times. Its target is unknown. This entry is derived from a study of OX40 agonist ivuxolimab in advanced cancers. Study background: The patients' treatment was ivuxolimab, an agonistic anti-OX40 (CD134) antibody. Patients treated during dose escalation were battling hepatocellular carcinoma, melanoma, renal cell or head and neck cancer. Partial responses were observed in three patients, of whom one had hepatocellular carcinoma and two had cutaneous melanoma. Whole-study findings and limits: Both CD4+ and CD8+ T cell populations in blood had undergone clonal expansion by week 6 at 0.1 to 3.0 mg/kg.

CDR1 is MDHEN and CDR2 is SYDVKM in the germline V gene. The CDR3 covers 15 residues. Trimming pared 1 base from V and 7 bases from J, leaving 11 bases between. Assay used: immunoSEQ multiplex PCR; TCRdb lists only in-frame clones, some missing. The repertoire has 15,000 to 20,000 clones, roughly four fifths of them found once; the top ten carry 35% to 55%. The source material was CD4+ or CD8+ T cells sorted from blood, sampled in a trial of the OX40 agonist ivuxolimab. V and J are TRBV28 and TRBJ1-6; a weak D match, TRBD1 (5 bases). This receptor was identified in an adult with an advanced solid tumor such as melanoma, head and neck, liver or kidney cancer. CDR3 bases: TGTGCCAGCAGTTTATTCTCAGGGTCCAATTCACCCCTCCACTTT. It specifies CASSLFSGSNSPLHF.